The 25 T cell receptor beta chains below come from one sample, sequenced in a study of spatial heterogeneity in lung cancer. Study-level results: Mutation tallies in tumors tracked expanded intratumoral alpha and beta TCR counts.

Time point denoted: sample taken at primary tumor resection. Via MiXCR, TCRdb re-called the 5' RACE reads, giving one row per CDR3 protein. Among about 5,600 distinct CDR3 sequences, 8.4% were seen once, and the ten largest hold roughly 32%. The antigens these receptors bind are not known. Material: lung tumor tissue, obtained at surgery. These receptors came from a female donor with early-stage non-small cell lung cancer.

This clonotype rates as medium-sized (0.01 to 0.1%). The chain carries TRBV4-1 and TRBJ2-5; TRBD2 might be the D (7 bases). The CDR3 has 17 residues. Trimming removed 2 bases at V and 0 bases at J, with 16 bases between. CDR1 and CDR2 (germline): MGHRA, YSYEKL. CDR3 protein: CASSQIGRGRYQETQYF. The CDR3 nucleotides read TGCGCCAGCAGCCAAATAGGGCGGGGGCGGTACCAAGAGACCCAGTACTTC.

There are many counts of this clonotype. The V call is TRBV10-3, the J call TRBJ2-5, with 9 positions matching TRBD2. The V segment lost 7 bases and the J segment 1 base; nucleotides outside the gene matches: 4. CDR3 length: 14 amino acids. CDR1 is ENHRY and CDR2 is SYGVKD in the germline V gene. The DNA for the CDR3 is TGTGCCATCAAGGGTAGCGGGGGCCAAGAGACCCAGTACTTC. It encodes CAIKGSGGQETQYF.

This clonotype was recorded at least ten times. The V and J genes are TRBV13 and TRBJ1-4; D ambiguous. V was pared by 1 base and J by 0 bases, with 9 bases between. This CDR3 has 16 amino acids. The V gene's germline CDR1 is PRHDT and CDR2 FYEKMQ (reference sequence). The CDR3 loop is CASSLVTRATNEKLFF. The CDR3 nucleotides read TGTGCCAGCAGCTTAGTTACACGAGCAACTAATGAAAAACTGTTTTTT. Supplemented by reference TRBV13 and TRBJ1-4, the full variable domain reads AAGVIQSPRHLIKEKRETATLKCYPIPRHDTVYWYQQGPGQDPQFLISFYEKMQSDKGSIPDRFSAQQFSDYHSELNMSSLELGDSALYFCASSLVTRATNEKLFFGSGTQLSVL.

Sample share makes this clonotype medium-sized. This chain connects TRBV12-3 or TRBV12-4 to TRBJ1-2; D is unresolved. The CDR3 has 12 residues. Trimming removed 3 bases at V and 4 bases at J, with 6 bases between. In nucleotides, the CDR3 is TGTGCCAGCAGTTTCGGAGGCTATGGCTACACCTTC. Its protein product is CASSFGGYGYTF.

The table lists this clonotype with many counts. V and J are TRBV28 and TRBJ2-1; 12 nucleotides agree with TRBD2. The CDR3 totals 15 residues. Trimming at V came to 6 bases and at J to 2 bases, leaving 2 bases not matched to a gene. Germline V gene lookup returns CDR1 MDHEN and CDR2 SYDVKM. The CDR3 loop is CASSPSGGAYNEQFF. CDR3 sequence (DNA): TGTGCCAGCAGCCCTAGCGGGGGGGCCTACAATGAGCAGTTCTTC. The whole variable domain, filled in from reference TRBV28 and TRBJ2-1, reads DVKVTQSSRYLVKRTGEKVFLECVQDMDHENMFWYRQDPGLGLRLIYFSYDVKMKEKGDIPEGYSVSREKKERFSLILESASTNQTSMYLCASSPSGGAYNEQFFGPGTRLTVL.

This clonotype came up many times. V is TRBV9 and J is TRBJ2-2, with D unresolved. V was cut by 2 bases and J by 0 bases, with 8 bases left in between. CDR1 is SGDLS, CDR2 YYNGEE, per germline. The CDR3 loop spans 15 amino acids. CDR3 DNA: TGTGCCAGCAGCGTTAAAGGGACGAACACCGGGGAGCTGTTTTTT. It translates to CASSVKGTNTGELFF. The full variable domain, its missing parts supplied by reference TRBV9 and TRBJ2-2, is DSGVTQTPKHLITATGQRVTLRCSPRSGDLSVYWYQQSLDQGLQFLIQYYNGEERAKGNILERFSAQQFPDLHSELNLSSLELGDSALYFCASSVKGTNTGELFFGEGSRLTVL.

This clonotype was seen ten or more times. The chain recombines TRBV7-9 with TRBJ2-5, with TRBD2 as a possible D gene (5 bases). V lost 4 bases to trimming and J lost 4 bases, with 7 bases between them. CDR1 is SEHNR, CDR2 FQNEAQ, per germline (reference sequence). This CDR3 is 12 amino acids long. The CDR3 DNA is TGTGCCAGCAGCTCCGAGGGAGAGACCCAGTACTTC. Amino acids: CASSSEGETQYF.

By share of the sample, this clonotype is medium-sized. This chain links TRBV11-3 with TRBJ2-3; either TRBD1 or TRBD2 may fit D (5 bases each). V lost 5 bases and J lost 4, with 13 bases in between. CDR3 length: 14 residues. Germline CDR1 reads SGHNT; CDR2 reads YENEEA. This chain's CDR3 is CASSHTRGADTQYF. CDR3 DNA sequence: TGTGCCAGCAGCCACACACGAGGGGCAGATACGCAGTATTTT.

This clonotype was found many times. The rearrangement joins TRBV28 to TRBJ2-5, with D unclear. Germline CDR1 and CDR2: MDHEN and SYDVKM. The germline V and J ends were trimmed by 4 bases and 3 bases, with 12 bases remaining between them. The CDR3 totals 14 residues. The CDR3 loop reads CASSSLGLEETQYF. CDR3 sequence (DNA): TGTGCCAGCAGTTCTCTGGGATTGGAAGAGACCCAGTACTTC.

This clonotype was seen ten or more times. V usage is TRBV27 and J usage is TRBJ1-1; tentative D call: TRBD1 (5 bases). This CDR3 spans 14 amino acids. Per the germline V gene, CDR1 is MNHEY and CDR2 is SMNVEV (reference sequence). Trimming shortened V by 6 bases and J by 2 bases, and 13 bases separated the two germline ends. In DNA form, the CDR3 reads TGTGCCAGCAGAAACCCGGGACCAAACACTGAAGCTTTCTTT. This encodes CASRNPGPNTEAFF.

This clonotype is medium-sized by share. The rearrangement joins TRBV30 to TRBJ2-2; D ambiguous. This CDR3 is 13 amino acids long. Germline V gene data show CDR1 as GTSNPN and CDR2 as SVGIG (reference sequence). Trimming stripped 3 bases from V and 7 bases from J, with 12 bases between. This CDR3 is CAWRGNTDGELFF. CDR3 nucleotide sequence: TGTGCCTGGAGAGGCAACACCGACGGGGAGCTGTTTTTT. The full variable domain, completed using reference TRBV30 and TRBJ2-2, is SQTIHQWPATLVQPVGSPLSLECTVEGTSNPNLYWYRQAAGRGLQLLFYSVGIGQISSEVPQNLSASRPQDRQFILSSKKLLLSDSGFYLCAWRGNTDGELFFGEGSRLTVL.

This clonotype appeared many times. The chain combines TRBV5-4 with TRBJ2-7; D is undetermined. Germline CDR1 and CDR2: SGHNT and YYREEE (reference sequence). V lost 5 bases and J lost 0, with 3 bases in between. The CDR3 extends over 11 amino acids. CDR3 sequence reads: CASRLSYEQYV. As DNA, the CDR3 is TGTGCCAGCAGGCTCTCCTACGAGCAGTACGTC.

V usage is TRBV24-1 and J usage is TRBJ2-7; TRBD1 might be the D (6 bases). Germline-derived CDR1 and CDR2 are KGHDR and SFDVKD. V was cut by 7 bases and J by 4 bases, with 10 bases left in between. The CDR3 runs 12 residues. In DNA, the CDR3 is TGTGCCACCAGAGGACAGCCGTACGAGCAGTACTTC. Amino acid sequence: CATRGQPYEQYF.

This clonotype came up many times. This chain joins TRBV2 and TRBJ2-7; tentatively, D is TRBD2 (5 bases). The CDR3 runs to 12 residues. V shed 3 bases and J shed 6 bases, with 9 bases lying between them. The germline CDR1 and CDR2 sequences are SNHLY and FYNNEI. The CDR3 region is CASSDPGSEQYV. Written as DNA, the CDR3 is TGTGCCAGCAGTGATCCGGGGAGCGAGCAGTACGTC.

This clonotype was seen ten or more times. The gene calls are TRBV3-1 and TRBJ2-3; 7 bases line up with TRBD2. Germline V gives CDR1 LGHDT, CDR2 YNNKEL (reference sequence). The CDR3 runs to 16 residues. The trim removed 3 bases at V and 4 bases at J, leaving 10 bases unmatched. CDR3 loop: CASSHTGREWADTQYF. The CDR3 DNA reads TGTGCCAGCAGCCACACGGGGCGGGAGTGGGCAGATACGCAGTATTTT.

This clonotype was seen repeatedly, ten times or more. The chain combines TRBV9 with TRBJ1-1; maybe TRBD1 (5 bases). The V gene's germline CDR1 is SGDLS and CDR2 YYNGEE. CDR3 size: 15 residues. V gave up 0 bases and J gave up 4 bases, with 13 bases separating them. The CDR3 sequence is CASSVEGRGTTEAFF. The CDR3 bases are TGTGCCAGCAGCGTAGAAGGTCGGGGCACCACTGAAGCTTTCTTT.

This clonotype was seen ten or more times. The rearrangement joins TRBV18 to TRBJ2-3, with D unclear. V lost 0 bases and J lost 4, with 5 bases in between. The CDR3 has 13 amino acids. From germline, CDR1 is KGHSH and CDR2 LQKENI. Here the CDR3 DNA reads TGTGCCAGCTCACCACCGGCCCCAGATACGCAGTATTTT. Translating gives CASSPPAPDTQYF. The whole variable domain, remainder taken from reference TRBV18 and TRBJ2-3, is NAGVMQNPRHLVRRRGQEARLRCSPMKGHSHVYWYRQLPEEGLKFMVYLQKENIIDESGMPKERFSAEFPKEGPSILRIQQVVRGDSAAYFCASSPPAPDTQYFGPGTRLTVL.

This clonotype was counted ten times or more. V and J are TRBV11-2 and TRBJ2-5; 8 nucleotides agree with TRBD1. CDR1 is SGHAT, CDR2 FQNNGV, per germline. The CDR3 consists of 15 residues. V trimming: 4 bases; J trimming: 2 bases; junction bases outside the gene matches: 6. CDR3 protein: CASSYRWTGQETQYF. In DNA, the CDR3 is TGTGCCAGCAGCTACCGCTGGACAGGGCAAGAGACCCAGTACTTC.

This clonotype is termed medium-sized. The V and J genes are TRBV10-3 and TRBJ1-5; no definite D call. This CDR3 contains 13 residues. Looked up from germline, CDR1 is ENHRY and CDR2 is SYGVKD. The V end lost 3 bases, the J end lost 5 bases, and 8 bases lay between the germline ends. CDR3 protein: CAISDGHDQPQHF. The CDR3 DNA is TGTGCCATCAGTGACGGCCACGATCAGCCCCAGCATTTT.

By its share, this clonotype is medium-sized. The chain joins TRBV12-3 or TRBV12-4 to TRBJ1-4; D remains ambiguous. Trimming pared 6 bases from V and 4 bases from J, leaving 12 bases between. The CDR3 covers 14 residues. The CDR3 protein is CASSPGRFNEKLFF. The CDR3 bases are TGTGCCAGCAGCCCCGGACGCTTTAATGAAAAACTGTTTTTT.

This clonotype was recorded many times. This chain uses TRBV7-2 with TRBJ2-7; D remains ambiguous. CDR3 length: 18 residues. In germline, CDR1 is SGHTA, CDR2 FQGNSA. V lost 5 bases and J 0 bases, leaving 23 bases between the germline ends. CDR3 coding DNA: TGTGCCAGCAGCCCCCCCCTTCATTGGCGATCAAGCTCCTACGAGCAGTACTTC. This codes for CASSPPLHWRSSSYEQYF.

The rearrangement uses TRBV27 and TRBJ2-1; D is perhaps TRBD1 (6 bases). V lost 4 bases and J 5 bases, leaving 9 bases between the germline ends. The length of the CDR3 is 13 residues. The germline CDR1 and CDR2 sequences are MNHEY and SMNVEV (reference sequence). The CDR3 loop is CASSWTVNNEQFF. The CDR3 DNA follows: TGTGCCAGCAGTTGGACAGTAAACAATGAGCAGTTCTTC.

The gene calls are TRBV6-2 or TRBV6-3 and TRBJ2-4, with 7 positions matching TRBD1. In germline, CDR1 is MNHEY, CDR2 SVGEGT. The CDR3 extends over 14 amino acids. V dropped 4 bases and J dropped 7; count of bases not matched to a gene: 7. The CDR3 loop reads CASSSYTRGNIQYF. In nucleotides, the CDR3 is TGTGCCAGCAGTTCCTATACCAGGGGGAACATTCAGTACTTC.

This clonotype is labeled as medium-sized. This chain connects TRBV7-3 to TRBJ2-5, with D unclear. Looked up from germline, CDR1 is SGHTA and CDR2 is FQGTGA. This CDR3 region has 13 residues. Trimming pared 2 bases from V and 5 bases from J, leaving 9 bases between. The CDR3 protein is CASSLDLGETQYF. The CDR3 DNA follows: TGTGCCAGCAGCTTAGATCTTGGCGAGACCCAGTACTTC.

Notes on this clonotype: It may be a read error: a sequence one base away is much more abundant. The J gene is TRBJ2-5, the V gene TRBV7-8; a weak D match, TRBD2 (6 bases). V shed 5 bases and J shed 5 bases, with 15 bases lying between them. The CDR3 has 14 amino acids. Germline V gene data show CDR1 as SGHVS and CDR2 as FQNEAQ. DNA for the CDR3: TGTGCCAGCAGCCCCAGGCGGGGCCATGAGACCCAGTACTTC. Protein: CASSPRRGHETQYF.